The rows below give T cell receptor beta chains drawn from one sample of a study of shared clonotypes between healthy human individuals. Here immunoSEQ multiplex PCR was the method, and the copy in TCRdb shows in-frame clones only, minus some. The sample holds around 2.1 million clones, roughly 95% seen once. Sequenced material: naive CD4+ T cells sorted from blood. Source of these receptors: a man younger than 35 in good health. Each CDR3 is given with its conserved first and last residue. A D gene is named only where the DNA matches it firmly. Size is omitted from some rows. Given values are once, few, many or a class for expanded clones.

TRBV6-6	TRBJ2-3	-	-	CASSYLFTDTQYF	TGTGCCAGCAGTTACTTGTTCACAGATACGCAGTATTTT
TRBV6-5	TRBJ1-1	-	-	CASSRIMDTEAFF	TGTGCCAGCAGTCGAATCATGGACACTGAAGCTTTCTTT
TRBV5-1	TRBJ2-1	once	-	CASSLATVLTGNEQFF	TGCGCCAGCAGCTTGGCGACAGTTCTGACGGGCAATGAGCAGTTCTTC
TRBV2	TRBJ1-1	-	-	CASRMTENTEAFF	TGTGCCAGCAGGATGACAGAGAACACTGAAGCTTTCTTT
TRBV9	TRBJ2-2	-	TRBD2	CASSRGLAGVNTGELFF	TGTGCCAGCAGCCGAGGGTTAGCGGGGGTTAACACCGGGGAGCTGTTTTTT
TRBV4-3	TRBJ2-3	-	-	CASSQGLSDTQYF	TGCGCCAGCAGCCAGGGCCTGTCAGATACGCAGTATTTT
TRBV28	TRBJ2-3	-	-	CASRRVGDTQYF	TGTGCCAGCAGACGGGTCGGAGATACGCAGTATTTT
TRBV5-1	TRBJ1-4	-	-	CASQFATNEKLFF	TGCGCCAGCCAGTTTGCAACTAATGAAAAACTGTTTTTT
TRBV4-1	TRBJ2-6	-	-	CASSTREPQSRANVLTF	TGCGCCAGCAGCACGCGAGAACCACAAAGTCGGGCCAACGTCCTGACTTTC
TRBV7-2	TRBJ2-3	-	TRBD2	CASSLVRGVATDTQYF	TGTGCCAGCAGCTTAGTTCGGGGGGTGGCCACAGATACGCAGTATTTT
TRBV7-9	TRBJ1-3	-	TRBD1	CASSLAPGQDGNTIYF	TGTGCCAGCAGCTTAGCGCCGGGACAGGACGGAAACACCATATATTTT
TRBV6-1	TRBJ2-2	-	-	CASTYGGSGELFF	TGTGCCAGCACCTACGGGGGTTCCGGGGAGCTGTTTTTT
TRBV19	TRBJ1-1	-	-	CASSIGRQGTEAFF	TGTGCCAGTAGTATAGGACGCCAAGGCACTGAAGCTTTCTTT
TRBV5-1	TRBJ1-3	-	-	CASSLRSDSGNTIYF	TGCGCCAGCAGCCTGAGGTCTGACTCTGGAAACACCATATATTTT
TRBV2	TRBJ2-1	-	TRBD2	CASAGLAGSNEQFF	TGTGCCAGCGCGGGACTAGCGGGAAGCAATGAGCAGTTCTTC
TRBV27	TRBJ2-1	-	TRBD1	CASSFRDRGRNEQFF	TGTGCCAGCAGTTTCCGGGACAGGGGCCGCAATGAGCAGTTCTTC
TRBV6-5	TRBJ1-4	-	-	CASSYSPLTTGEKLFF	TGTGCCAGCAGTTACTCCCCACTAACGACAGGTGAAAAACTGTTTTTT
TRBV9	TRBJ2-7	-	TRBD2	CASSVASGDEQYF	TGTGCCAGCAGCGTAGCTAGCGGGGACGAGCAGTACTTC
TRBV10-3	TRBJ1-5	-	-	CAISESVVGQPQHF	TGTGCCATCAGTGAGTCGGTGGTGGGTCAGCCCCAGCATTTT
TRBV7-2	TRBJ2-7	-	-	CASSLASGNYEQYF	TGTGCCAGCAGCTTAGCTAGCGGAAACTACGAGCAGTACTTC
TRBV7-9	TRBJ2-4	-	TRBD2	CASSTRTSGRGGNIQYF	TGTGCCAGCAGCACCCGGACTAGCGGGAGGGGCGGAAACATTCAGTACTTC
TRBV28	TRBJ2-7	once	-	CASTDPASAYEQYF	TGTGCCAGCACTGACCCGGCCTCCGCCTACGAGCAGTACTTC
TRBV6-1	TRBJ2-1	-	TRBD1	CASNLRQGALVQFF	TGTGCCAGCAACCTAAGACAGGGGGCGTTAGTGCAGTTCTTC
TRBV10-3	TRBJ2-7	once	TRBD1	CAISRTGSYEQYF	TGTGCCATCAGTCGGACAGGGTCCTACGAGCAGTACTTC
TRBV6-6	TRBJ1-6	-	-	CASSYSEIMGTPLHF	TGTGCCAGCAGTTACTCAGAGATAATGGGAACACCCCTCCACTTT
TRBV7-2	TRBJ1-1	-	TRBD1	CASSSRQGVNTEAFF	TGTGCCAGCAGCTCCCGACAGGGAGTGAACACTGAAGCTTTCTTT
TRBV28	TRBJ1-2	once	-	CASSLSQLLYGYTF	TGTGCCAGCAGTTTGTCACAACTACTCTATGGCTACACCTTC
TRBV11-2	TRBJ2-2	-	-	CASSLRLAGELFF	TGTGCCAGCAGTCTCCGGTTAGCCGGGGAGCTGTTTTTT